This T cell receptor (beta chain) was obtained from a study of blood T cells in healthy people across ages. Study conclusions and caveats: Possibly confounding the expanded clonotype changes was the fact that donor CMV status was unknown.

Concerning this clonotype itself: What it binds is not known. The junction shows a germline mismatch at one end, possibly a read error.

A sample-barcoded 5' primer and a J-beta primer mix were used in a second PCR of about 7 to 12 cycles. TCRdb fed the 5' RACE reads into MiXCR, producing one record per CDR3 protein. The table records roughly 790,000 distinct CDR3 sequences, 43% of them present only once. Germline lookup yields CDR1 KGHDR and CDR2 SFDVKD. The CDR3 contains 15 residues. The sample was blood. This sequence was found in a woman in her fifties or sixties in good health. The chain carries TRBV24-1 and TRBJ2-3; perhaps TRBD2 as D (6 bases). The CDR3 DNA is TGTGCCACCAGTGATCGGCGACTAGGGCCAGATACGCAGTATTTC. Its translation is CATSDRRLGPDTQYF.